What follows are 4 T cell receptor beta chains derived from one specimen sequenced in a study of post-analysis software for immune sequencing data. Study findings and constraints: Patients had higher frequencies than controls of five or six TRBV segments, including TRBV5-6, TRBV5-1 and TRBV20-1.

The antigens these receptors bind are not known. Sequencing libraries made from TCR beta cDNA carried unique molecular identifiers. TCRdb re-called the PCR reads through MiXCR, storing one row per CDR3 protein. Among approximately 770,000 distinct CDR3 sequences, about 45% were seen once, and the ten largest hold roughly 4.9%. The specimen was blood. Receptor source: a girl aged 5 to 17 with multiple sclerosis.

The chain uses TRBV20-1 and TRBJ1-2; possible D gene TRBD1, 6 bases. Germline lookup yields CDR1 DFQATT and CDR2 SNEGSKA (reference sequence). The CDR3 is 15 residues long. V lost 2 bases and J lost 0, with 13 bases in between. The CDR3 reads CSARKGGDSNYGYTF. The CDR3 DNA follows: TGCAGTGCTAGAAAGGGGGGGGACTCTAACTATGGCTACACCTTC.

This clonotype was recorded a few times. The rearrangement links TRBV24-1 to TRBJ2-1; TRBD1 aligns across 11 bases. J lost 6 bases, V lost 3 bases, and 6 bases had no gene match. The CDR3 covers 16 residues. The V gene's germline CDR1 is KGHDR and CDR2 SFDVKD. In DNA, the CDR3 is TGTGCCACCAGTGATGGGGGACAGGGGGGGTTCAATGAGCAGTTCTTC. Amino acid sequence: CATSDGGQGGFNEQFF.

This clonotype came up a few times. This sequence joins TRBV10-3 and TRBJ2-1; a weak D match, TRBD2 (5 bases). The germline CDR1 and CDR2 sequences are ENHRY and SYGVKD. The CDR3 spans 15 residues. Trimming pared 7 bases from V and 3 bases from J, leaving 16 bases between. CDR3 sequence (DNA): TGTGCCATCAACCGGCCTGACGGGGTCTACAATGAGCAGTTCTTC. It encodes CAINRPDGVYNEQFF.

The CDR3 loop reads CASTSGGKDYYEQYF. The CDR3 DNA reads TGTGCCAGCACTTCGGGAGGGAAAGACTACTACGAGCAGTACTTC. The chain is built from TRBV28 and TRBJ2-7; 8 bases fit TRBD2. V lost 7 bases and J lost 3; bases outside the gene matches: 11. The germline V gene encodes CDR1 MDHEN and CDR2 SYDVKM. The CDR3 covers 15 residues.